The 13 T cell receptor beta chains reported below all come from one sample, sequenced in a study of chemoradiotherapy in HPV16-positive cancers. The protocol was immunoSEQ multiplex PCR, while the TCRdb copy is restricted to in-frame clones and leaves out a portion. The top ten clones hold roughly 14% of a sample with approximately 9,600 clones, 60% to 85% of them seen once. The source was tumor tissue, collected from a patient who underwent chemoradiotherapy. Every receptor here comes from a human donor with HPV-associated anogenital cancer.

This clone was counted a single time. The V call is TRBV5-6, the J call TRBJ2-1; 7 bases line up with TRBD1. The germline CDR1 and CDR2 sequences are SGHDT and YYEEEE. This CDR3 contains 14 residues. Trimming took 2 bases from V and 3 from J; bases not matched to a gene: 2. The CDR3, as DNA: TGTGCCAGCAGCTTCGGGACAGTCTACAATGAGCAGTTCTTC. Protein product: CASSFGTVYNEQFF.

CDR3: CASSEGDLTGYTF. The CDR3 DNA follows: TGTGCCAGCAGTGAAGGGGACTTAACTGGCTACACCTTC. The chain recombines TRBV6-1 with TRBJ1-2, with D perhaps TRBD1 (5 bases). This CDR3 region has 13 residues. The V gene's germline CDR1 is MNHNS and CDR2 SASEGT. V shed 1 base and J shed 7 bases, with 10 bases lying between them.

The chain links TRBV6-1 to TRBJ1-4; TRBD1 might be the D (5 bases). The CDR3 runs to 14 residues. CDR1 is MNHNS and CDR2 is SASEGT in the germline V gene. Trimming cost V 7 bases and J 2 bases, with 11 bases left between them. The CDR3 DNA reads TGTGCCAGCAATTGGGGCCGGACTAATGAAAAACTGTTTTTT. Residues: CASNWGRTNEKLFF.

The chain links TRBV14 to TRBJ2-7; D is undetermined. The CDR3 runs 13 residues. Germline V gives CDR1 SGHDN, CDR2 FVKESK. The V end lost 5 bases, the J end lost 2 bases, and 10 bases lay between the germline ends. The CDR3 coding sequence is TGTGCCAGCAGCGTGACATATACCTACGAGCAGTACTTC. Its protein is CASSVTYTYEQYF.

The CDR3 DNA is TGTGCCAGCAGTTATCGGGGGGCCTCCGGGGAGCTGTTTTTT. This codes for CASSYRGASGELFF. The chain has TRBV6-5 and TRBJ2-2, with a possible D match to TRBD2 (7 bases). Trimming took 3 bases from V and 6 from J, leaving 11 bases between them. Germline values: CDR1 MNHEY, CDR2 SVGAGI. There are 14 residues in the CDR3.

The chain combines TRBV28 with TRBJ1-2; a weak D match, TRBD1 (6 bases). V gave up 4 bases and J gave up 4 bases, with 16 bases separating them. CDR3 size: 15 residues. In germline, CDR1 is MDHEN, CDR2 SYDVKM. The CDR3 protein is CASSSRGGRGYGYTF. The CDR3 DNA reads TGTGCCAGCAGTTCCCGCGGGGGGCGCGGCTATGGCTACACCTTC.

The rearrangement uses TRBV30 and TRBJ1-4, with unresolved D. This CDR3 contains 14 residues. The germline gives CDR1 GTSNPN, CDR2 SVGIG (reference sequence). The V end was cut by 1 base, the J end by 7 bases, with 13 bases between. The DNA of the CDR3 is TGTGCCTGGAGTGACCCCGGGAGGAGTGAAAAACTGTTTTTT. Its protein product is CAWSDPGRSEKLFF.

The V call is TRBV6-1, the J call TRBJ1-2; tentative D call: TRBD1 (5 bases). The CDR3 consists of 14 residues. V was trimmed by 1 base and J by 7 bases, leaving 13 bases between them. The germline gives CDR1 MNHNS, CDR2 SASEGT. The CDR3 protein is CASSEGGRARGYTF. The CDR3 nucleotides read TGTGCCAGCAGTGAAGGTGGCAGGGCGCGTGGCTACACCTTC.

CDR3: CASSLGADRSYEQYF. The CDR3 DNA sequence: TGTGCCAGCAGCTTAGGTGCAGACAGATCCTACGAGCAGTACTTC. The rearrangement links TRBV7-8 to TRBJ2-7, with D possibly TRBD1 on 5 matching bases. V was clipped by 1 base and J by 1 base, with 11 bases between them. Germline CDR1 SGHVS, CDR2 FQNEAQ. This CDR3 has 15 amino acids.

A single count supports this clone. This rearrangement joins TRBV28 to TRBJ2-2; the match to TRBD1 covers 7 bases. J was trimmed by 4 bases and V by 5 bases; bases with no gene match: 4. Germline loops: CDR1 MDHEN, CDR2 SYDVKM. CDR3 size: 14 residues. Here the CDR3 reads CASSPNRGTGELFF. CDR3 sequence (DNA): TGTGCCAGCAGTCCCAACAGGGGCACCGGGGAGCTGTTTTTT. Full variable domain (rest looked up from reference TRBV28 and TRBJ2-2): DVKVTQSSRYLVKRTGEKVFLECVQDMDHENMFWYRQDPGLGLRLIYFSYDVKMKEKGDIPEGYSVSREKKERFSLILESASTNQTSMYLCASSPNRGTGELFFGEGSRLTVL.

V gene TRBV18 combines with J gene TRBJ2-7; D is unresolved. With 5 bases removed from V and 3 bases from J, the gap between germline ends came to 11 bases. Germline V gene lookup returns CDR1 KGHSH and CDR2 LQKENI. The CDR3 has 13 residues. In nucleotides, the CDR3 is TGTGCCAGCTCAACGACACCAGTCTACGAGCAGTACTTC. Residues: CASSTTPVYEQYF.

The chain carries TRBV5-1 and TRBJ1-2, with 9 bases lining up with TRBD1. Per the germline V gene, CDR1 is SGHRS and CDR2 is YFSETQ. The junction had 14 bases not matched to a gene; V was cut back by 8 bases and J by 6 bases. This CDR3 is built from 15 residues. CDR3 region: CASSTPGQGEDGYTF. As DNA, the CDR3 is TGCGCCAGTTCGACTCCGGGACAGGGAGAGGATGGCTACACCTTC.

The V gene is TRBV6-1, the J gene TRBJ1-2, with TRBD1 matching 7 bases. V gave up 7 bases and J gave up 8 bases; unmatched junction bases: 10. Germline assignment: CDR1 MNHNS and CDR2 SASEGT. The CDR3 is made up of 13 amino acids. The DNA for the CDR3 is TGTGCCAGCAACCGAGGACAGGATCGGGGCTACACCTTC. Translated, it gives CASNRGQDRGYTF.